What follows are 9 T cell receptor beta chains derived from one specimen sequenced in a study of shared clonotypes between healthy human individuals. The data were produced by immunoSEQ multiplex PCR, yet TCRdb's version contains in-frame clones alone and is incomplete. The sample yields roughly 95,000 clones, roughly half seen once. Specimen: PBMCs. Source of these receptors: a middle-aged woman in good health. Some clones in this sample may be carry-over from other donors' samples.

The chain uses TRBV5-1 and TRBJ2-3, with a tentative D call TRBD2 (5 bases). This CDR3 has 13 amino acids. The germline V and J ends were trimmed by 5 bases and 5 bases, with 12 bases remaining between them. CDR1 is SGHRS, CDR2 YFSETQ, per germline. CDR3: CASRKAAQDTQYF. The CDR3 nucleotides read TGCGCCAGCAGGAAAGCGGCCCAAGATACGCAGTATTTT.

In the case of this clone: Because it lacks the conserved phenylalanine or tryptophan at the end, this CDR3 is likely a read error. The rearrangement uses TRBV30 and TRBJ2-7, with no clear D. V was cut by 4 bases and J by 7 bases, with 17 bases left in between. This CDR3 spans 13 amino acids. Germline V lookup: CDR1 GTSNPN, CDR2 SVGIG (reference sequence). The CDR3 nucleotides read TGTGCCTGGAACCCGGCAGGCGGCCCTGAGCAGTACCTC. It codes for CAWNPAGGPEQYL.

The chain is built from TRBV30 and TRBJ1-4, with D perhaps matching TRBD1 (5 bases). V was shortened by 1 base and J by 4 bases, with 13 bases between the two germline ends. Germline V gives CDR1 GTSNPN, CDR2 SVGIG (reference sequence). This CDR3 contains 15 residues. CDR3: CAWSDVGLGNEKLFF. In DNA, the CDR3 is TGTGCCTGGAGTGATGTGGGGCTGGGTAATGAAAAACTGTTTTTT.

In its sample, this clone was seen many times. CDR3 amino acids: CASSTGTRLFDEQFF. The CDR3 nucleotides read TGCGCCAGCAGCACCGGGACTAGATTATTCGATGAGCAGTTCTTC. The chain couples TRBV5-1 to TRBJ2-1; TRBD2 aligns across 8 bases. Per the germline V gene, CDR1 is SGHRS and CDR2 is YFSETQ. With V trimmed by 4 bases and J by 8 bases, 11 bases remained unmatched. The CDR3 contains 15 residues.

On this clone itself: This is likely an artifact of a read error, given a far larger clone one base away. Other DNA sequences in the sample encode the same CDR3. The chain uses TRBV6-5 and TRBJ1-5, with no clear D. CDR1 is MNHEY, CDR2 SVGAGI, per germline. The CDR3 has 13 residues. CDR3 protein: CASSYSPGQPQHF. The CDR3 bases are TGTGCCAGCAGTTACTCTCCAGGCCAGCCCCAGCATTTC.

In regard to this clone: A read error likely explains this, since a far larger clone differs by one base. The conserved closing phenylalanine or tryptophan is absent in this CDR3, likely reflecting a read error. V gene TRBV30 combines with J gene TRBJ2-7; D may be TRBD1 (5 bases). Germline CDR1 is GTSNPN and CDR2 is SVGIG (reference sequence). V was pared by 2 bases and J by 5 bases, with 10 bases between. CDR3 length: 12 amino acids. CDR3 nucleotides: TGTGCCTGGAGTCCCAGGGTCAACGAGCAGTACCTC. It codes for CAWSPRVNEQYL.

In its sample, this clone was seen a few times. The CDR3 DNA sequence: TGTGCCAGCAGCGTAGAACAGGGCTACTATGGCTACACCTTC. It is translated as CASSVEQGYYGYTF. This chain links TRBV9 with TRBJ1-2; a weak D match, TRBD1 (6 bases). The CDR3 length is 14 residues. Germline assignment: CDR1 SGDLS and CDR2 YYNGEE. Trimming stripped 0 bases from V and 3 bases from J, with 9 bases between.

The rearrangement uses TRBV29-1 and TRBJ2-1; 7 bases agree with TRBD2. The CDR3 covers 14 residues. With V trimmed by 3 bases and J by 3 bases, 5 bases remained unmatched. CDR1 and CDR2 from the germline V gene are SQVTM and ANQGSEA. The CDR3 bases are TGCAGCGTTGATGGGGAGGGCTACTACAATGAGCAGTTCTTC. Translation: CSVDGEGYYNEQFF.

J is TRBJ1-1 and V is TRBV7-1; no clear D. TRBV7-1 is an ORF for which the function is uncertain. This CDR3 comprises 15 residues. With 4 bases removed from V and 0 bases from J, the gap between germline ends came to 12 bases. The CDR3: CASSLGGGMNTEAFF. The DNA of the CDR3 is TGTGCCAGCAGCTTGGGAGGTGGCATGAACACTGAAGCTTTCTTT.